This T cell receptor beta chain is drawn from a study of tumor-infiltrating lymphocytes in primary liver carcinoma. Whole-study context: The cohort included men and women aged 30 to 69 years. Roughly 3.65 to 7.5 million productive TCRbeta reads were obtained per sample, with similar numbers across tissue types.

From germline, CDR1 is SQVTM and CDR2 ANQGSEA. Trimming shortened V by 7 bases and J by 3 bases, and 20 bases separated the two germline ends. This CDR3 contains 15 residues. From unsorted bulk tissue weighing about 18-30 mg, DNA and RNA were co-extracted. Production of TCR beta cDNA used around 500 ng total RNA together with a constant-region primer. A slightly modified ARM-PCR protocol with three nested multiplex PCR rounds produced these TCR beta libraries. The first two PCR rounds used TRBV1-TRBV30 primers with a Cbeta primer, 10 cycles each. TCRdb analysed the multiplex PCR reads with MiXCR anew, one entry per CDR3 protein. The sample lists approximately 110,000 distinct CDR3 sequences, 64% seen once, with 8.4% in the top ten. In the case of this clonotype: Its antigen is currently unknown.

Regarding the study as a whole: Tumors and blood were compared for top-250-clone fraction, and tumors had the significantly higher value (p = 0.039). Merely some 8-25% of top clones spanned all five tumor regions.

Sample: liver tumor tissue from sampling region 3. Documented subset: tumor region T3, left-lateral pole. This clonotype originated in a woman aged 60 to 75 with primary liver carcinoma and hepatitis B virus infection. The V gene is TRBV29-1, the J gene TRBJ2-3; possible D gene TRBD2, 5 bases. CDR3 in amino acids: CSAGKGVGSTDTQYF. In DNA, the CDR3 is TGCAGCGCTGGAAAGGGTGTGGGGAGTACAGATACGCAGTATTTT.